This T cell receptor (beta chain) was captured by sequencing in a study of cytomegalovirus exposure and HLA in healthy donors listed by TCRdb under 2017. General notes on the study: According to a later analysis, one platform produced both the roughly 120 validation repertoires and the roughly 640 repertoires of the first cohort. The aim of the study was to test whether cataloging public T cell receptors could identify signatures of past pathogen exposure. In addition to the first cohort of 500 to 850 subjects, a separate validation cohort of 100 to 150 different subjects was used. To predict cytomegalovirus infection status, the study combined high-throughput TCR immunosequencing, statistical association of individual TCRs with disease status, and machine learning.

Libraries were constructed by the immunoSEQ multiplex PCR assay. The source study handled its data this way. A statistical classification framework was developed to diagnose cytomegalovirus status using the catalog of TCR beta chain sequences. TCRdb mirrors the immuneACCESS table, restricted to in-frame sequences. Some clones are absent from its copies; in checked studies, under half trace to an unresolved V gene, and the reason for the others is unknown. V and J calls and clone size come straight from that table; D and trimming were deduced from the DNA. The sample table lists 100,000 to 150,000 clones, roughly nine tenths of them with a count of one. The ten most abundant clones make up over 3% of the sample. Paper-wide results and their limitations: In vitro tests confirmed that three of the cytomegalovirus-associated TCR beta chains recognize cytomegalovirus antigens. The classifier was reported to diagnose cytomegalovirus status with high specificity and sensitivity in both the original cohort and the validation cohort. Subsequent analysis determined that TCRs grouped into clusters in the first cohort also showed a tendency toward co-occurrence across the roughly 110 validation repertoires, and roughly 95% of cluster scores exceeded 0. All 120 or so repertoires were used to score co-occurrence in the validation cohort in a later analysis, because that analysis had no HLA typing for the cohort. Across donors, most TCR sequences were observed very rarely, whereas some public TCRs were present in many individuals. According to the authors, the approach could potentially be generalized to other disease states and immunological phenotypes. The study listed 164 TCR beta chains as associated with cytomegalovirus.

Inclusive of the bounding cysteine and phenylalanine, the CDR3 is 14 residues long. The CDR3 DNA has 42 bases and is translated from base 1. V and J are truncated by 5 bases and 5 bases respectively, leaving an intervening sequence of 15 bases. The germline V gene encodes CDR1 SGHAT and CDR2 FQNNGV. Donors formed part of the validation cohort, which comprised over a hundred subjects and was distinct from the first cohort of 550 to 850 subjects. Concerning this clone itself: Its antigen is still unknown. No much larger clone is present one base from it, and per-base qualities are unavailable.

The sequence came from a man aged 30-40 years in good health and CMV-seronegative. The sequencing input was PBMCs. Here the chain combines TRBV11-2 and TRBJ2-5; the D gene is not confidently resolved. The DNA sequence is as follows: TGTGCCAGCAGCACCACAAGAGGCCGGGAGACCCAGTACTTC. It codes for CASSTTRGRETQYF. When the CDR3 is completed using the reference TRBV11-2 and TRBJ2-5 genes on either side, the full variable domain is EAGVAQSPRYKIIEKRQSVAFWCNPISGHATLYWYQQILGQGPKLLIQFQNNGVVDDSQLPKDRFSAERLKGVDSTLKIQPAKLEDSAVYLCASSTTRGRETQYFGPGTRLLVL.